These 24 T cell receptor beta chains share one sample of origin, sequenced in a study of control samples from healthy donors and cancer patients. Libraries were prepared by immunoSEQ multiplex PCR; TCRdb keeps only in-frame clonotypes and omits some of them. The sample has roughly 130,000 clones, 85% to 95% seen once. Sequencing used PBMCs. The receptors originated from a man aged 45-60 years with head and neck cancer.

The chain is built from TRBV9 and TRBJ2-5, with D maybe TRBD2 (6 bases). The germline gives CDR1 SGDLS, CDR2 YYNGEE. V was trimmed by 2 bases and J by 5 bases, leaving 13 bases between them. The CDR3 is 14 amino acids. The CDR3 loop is CASSVGGVGETQYF. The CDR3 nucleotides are TGTGCCAGCAGCGTTGGAGGGGTAGGGGAGACCCAGTACTTC. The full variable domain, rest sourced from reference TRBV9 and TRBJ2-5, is DSGVTQTPKHLITATGQRVTLRCSPRSGDLSVYWYQQSLDQGLQFLIQYYNGEERAKGNILERFSAQQFPDLHSELNLSSLELGDSALYFCASSVGGVGETQYFGPGTRLLVL.

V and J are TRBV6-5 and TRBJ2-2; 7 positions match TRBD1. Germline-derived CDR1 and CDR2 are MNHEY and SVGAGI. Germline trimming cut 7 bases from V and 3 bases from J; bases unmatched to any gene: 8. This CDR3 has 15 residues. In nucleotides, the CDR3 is TGTGCCAGCACCCAAAGGGGGCCACACACCGGGGAGCTGTTTTTT. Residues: CASTQRGPHTGELFF.

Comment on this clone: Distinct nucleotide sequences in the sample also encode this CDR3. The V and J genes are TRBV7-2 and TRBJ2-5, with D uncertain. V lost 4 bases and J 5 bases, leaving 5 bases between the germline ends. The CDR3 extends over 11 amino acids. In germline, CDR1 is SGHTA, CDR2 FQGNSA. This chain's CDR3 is CASSSRETQYF. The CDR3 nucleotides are TGTGCCAGCAGCTCTCGGGAGACCCAGTACTTC.

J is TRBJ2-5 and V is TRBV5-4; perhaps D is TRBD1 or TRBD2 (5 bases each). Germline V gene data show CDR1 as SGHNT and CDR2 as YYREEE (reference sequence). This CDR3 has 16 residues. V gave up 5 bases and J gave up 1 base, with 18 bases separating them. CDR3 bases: TGTGCCAGCAGTCAGGGTAGGGGACCTTCCCAAGAGACCCAGTACTTC. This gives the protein CASSQGRGPSQETQYF.

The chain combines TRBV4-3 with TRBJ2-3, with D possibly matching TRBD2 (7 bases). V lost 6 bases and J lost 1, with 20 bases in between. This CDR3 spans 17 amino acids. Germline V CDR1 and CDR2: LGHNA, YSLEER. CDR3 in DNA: TGCGCCAGCAGTTACCTTCTACGGGGGGCCGGCACAGATACGCAGTATTTT. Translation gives CASSYLLRGAGTDTQYF.

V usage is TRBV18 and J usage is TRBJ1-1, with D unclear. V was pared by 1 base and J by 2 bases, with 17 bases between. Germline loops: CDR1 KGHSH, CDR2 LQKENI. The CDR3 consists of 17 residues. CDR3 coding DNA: TGTGCCAGCTCACCACAGGGCCCCCAATATACTAACACTGAAGCTTTCTTT. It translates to CASSPQGPQYTNTEAFF.

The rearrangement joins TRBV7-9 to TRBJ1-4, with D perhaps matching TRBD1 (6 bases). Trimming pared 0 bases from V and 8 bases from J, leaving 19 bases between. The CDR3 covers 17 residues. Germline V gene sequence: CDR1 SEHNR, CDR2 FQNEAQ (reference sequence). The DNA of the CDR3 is TGTGCCAGCAGCTTAGCGGGGCGGCAGACAGGACGGGAAAAACTGTTTTTT. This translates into CASSLAGRQTGREKLFF.

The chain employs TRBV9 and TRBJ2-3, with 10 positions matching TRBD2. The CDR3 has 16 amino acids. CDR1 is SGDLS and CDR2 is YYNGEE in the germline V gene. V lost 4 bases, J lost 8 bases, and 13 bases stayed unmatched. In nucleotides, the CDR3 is TGTGCCAGCAGCTCCCAAACGCAGCTAGCGGGGGCTACGCAGTATTTT. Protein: CASSSQTQLAGATQYF.

DNA for the CDR3: TGTGCCAGCAGCCAATCGTTCCTAGCGGGGGATCTAGCCAAAAACATTCAGTACTTC. Protein product: CASSQSFLAGDLAKNIQYF. The chain employs TRBV3-1 (or the pseudogene TRBV3-2) and TRBJ2-4; 10 bases map to TRBD2. CDR3 length equals 19 residues. V shed 2 bases, J shed 0 bases, and the junction held 10 bases outside the gene matches. CDR1 LGHDT and CDR2 YNNKEL come from the germline V gene (reference sequence).

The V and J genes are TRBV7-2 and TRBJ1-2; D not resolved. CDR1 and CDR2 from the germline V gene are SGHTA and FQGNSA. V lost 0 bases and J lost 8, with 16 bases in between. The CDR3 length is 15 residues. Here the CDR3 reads CASSLAGIDEGGYTF. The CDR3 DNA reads TGTGCCAGCAGCTTAGCAGGGATCGATGAAGGGGGCTACACCTTC. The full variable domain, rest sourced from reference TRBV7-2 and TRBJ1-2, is GAGVSQSPSNKVTEKGKDVELRCDPISGHTALYWYRQSLGQGLEFLIYFQGNSAPDKSGLPSDRFSAERTGGSVSTLTIQRTQQEDSAVYLCASSLAGIDEGGYTFGSGTRLTVV.

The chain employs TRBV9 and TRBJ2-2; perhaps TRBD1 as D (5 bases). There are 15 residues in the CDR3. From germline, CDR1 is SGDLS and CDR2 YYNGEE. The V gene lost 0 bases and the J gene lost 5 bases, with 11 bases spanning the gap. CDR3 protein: CASSVGGALTGELFF. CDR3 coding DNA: TGTGCCAGCAGCGTAGGTGGGGCCTTAACCGGGGAGCTGTTTTTT.

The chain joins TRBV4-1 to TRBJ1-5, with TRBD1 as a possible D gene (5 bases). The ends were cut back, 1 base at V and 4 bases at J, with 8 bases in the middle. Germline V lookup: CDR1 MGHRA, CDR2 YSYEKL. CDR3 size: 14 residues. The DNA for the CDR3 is TGCGCCAGCAGCCAAGTGGGGGGGAATCAGCCCCAGCATTTT. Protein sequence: CASSQVGGNQPQHF.

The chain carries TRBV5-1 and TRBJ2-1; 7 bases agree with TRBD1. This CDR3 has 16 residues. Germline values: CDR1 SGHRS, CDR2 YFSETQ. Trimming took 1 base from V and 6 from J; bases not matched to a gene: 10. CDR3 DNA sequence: TGCGCCAGCAGCTTGACCCGTACGACAGGGAGCAATGAGCAGTTCTTC. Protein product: CASSLTRTTGSNEQFF.

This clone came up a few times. The CDR3 reads CASSDTGGNTEAFF. The CDR3 DNA follows: TGCGCCAGCAGCGATACCGGGGGGAACACTGAAGCTTTCTTT. V and J are TRBV4-1 and TRBJ1-1; D might be TRBD1 (5 bases). The germline V gene has CDR1 MGHRA and CDR2 YSYEKL. The germline V and J ends were trimmed by 5 bases and 1 base, with 11 bases remaining between them. This CDR3 has 14 residues.

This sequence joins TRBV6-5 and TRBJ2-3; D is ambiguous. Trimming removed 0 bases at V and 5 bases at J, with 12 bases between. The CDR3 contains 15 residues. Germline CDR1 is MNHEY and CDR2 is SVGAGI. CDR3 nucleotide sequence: TGTGCCAGCAGTTACTCGACCGCTCGAGGAGATACGCAGTATTTT. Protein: CASSYSTARGDTQYF.

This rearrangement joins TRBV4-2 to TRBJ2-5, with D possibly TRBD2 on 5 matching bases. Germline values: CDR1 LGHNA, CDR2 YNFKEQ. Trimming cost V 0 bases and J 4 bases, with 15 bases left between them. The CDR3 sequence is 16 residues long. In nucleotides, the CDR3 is TGTGCCAGCAGCCAAGATTCCGGGGTAGCTGGAGAGACCCAGTACTTC. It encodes CASSQDSGVAGETQYF.

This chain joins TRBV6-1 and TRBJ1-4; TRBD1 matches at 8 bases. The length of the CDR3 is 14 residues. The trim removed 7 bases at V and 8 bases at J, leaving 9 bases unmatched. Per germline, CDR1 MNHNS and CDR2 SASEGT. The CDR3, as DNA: TGTGCCAGCACGCAACAGGGGGTGGGGGAAAAACTGTTTTTT. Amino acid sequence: CASTQQGVGEKLFF.

The CDR3 DNA follows: TGTGCCAGCAGCTTCACCCAGGGGGTTCAGTACTTC. Amino acid sequence: CASSFTQGVQYF. The chain couples TRBV7-2 to TRBJ2-4; 7 bases match TRBD1. Germline V gene data show CDR1 as SGHTA and CDR2 as FQGNSA. This CDR3 has 12 amino acids. V lost 3 bases and J lost 11; bases outside the gene matches: 4.

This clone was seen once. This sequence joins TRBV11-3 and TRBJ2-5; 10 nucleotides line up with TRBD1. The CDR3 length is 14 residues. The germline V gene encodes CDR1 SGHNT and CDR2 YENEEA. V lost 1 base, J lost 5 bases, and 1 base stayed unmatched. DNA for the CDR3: TGTGCCAGCAGCTTAGGGACAGGGGGGGAGACCCAGTACTTC. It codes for CASSLGTGGETQYF.

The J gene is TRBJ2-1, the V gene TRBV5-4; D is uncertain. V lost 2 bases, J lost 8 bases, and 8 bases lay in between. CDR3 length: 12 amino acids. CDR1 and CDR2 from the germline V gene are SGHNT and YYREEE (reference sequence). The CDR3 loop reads CASSFIADEQFF. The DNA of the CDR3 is TGTGCCAGCAGCTTTATAGCCGATGAGCAGTTCTTC.

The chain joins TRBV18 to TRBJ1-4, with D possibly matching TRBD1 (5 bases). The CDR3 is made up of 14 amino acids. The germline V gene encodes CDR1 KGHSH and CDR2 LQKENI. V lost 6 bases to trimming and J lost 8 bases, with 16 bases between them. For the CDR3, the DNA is TGTGCCAGCTCCCCGGGGACCTCGGGGGAAAAACTGTTTTTT. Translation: CASSPGTSGEKLFF.

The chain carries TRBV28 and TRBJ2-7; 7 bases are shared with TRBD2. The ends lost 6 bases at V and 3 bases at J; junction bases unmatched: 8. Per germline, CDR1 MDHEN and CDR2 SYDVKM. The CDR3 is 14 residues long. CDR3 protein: CASSQRGGVYEQYF. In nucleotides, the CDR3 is TGTGCCAGCAGCCAACGCGGGGGTGTCTACGAGCAGTACTTC.

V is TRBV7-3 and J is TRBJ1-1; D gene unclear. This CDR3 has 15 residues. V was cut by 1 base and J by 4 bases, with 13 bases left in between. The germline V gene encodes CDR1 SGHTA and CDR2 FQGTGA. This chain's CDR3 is CASSLSGQAGTEAFF. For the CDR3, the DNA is TGTGCCAGCAGCTTAAGCGGTCAGGCGGGCACTGAAGCTTTCTTT.

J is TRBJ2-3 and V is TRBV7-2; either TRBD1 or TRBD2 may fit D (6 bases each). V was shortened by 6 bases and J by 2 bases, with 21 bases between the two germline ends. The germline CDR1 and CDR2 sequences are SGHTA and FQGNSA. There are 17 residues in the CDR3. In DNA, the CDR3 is TGTGCCAGCAGTGCGGTGGGGGGCCAGTTCACCACAGATACGCAGTATTTT. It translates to CASSAVGGQFTTDTQYF.